The subject of this entry is one TCR beta chain. What antigen it recognizes has not been identified. Base quality data are lacking; no much larger clone is found one base away. The data belong to a study of cytomegalovirus exposure and HLA in healthy donors (dated 2017 in TCRdb). Regarding the research as a whole: In an earlier analysis of 550 to 750 of the donors, approximately 300 Gb of sequence data and some 120 million unique TCR beta sequences from roughly 190 million T cells were reported. An early release covering more than 500 HLA-typed donors comprised about 300 gigabases of sequencing data and roughly 86 million unique TCR sequences. Of the approximately 400 genotyped donors, more than 75% were placed in the genetic ancestry cluster associated with self-reported Caucasian donors. The aim of the study was to test whether cataloging public T cell receptors could identify signatures of past pathogen exposure. The study used immunosequencing to profile the T cell repertoires of hundreds of subjects and linked those repertoires to cytomegalovirus serostatus. Besides the first cohort of roughly 660 subjects, a separate validation cohort made up of 120 different subjects was used. High-throughput TCR immunosequencing, statistical association of individual TCRs with disease status, and machine learning were combined to predict cytomegalovirus infection status. A later analysis re-analyzed previously published TCR beta repertoires from 660 or so donors and added high-resolution HLA genotyping to study TCR occurrence patterns. Rather than drawing on any new phenotypic data, the later analysis identified candidate immune exposures from TCR beta sequences and the way those sequences occurred across donors. An earlier analysis of 587 of the donors used high-throughput TCR beta sequencing to judge whether each TCR beta V gene segment behaved as functional or pseudogenic. Alongside the repertoire data, information on donor age, sex, ethnicity and CMV serostatus was compiled. A later genetic analysis used genome-wide SNP genotypes for 398 of the 666 donors, treating that subset as a discovery cohort. All discovery cohort repertoires had been generated using a single sequencing platform. HLA typing included class I and class II loci at four-digit resolution. Typing coverage varied by locus: roughly 629-640 donors for A, B, C, DRB1 and DQB1; roughly 500 for DQA1; around 610 for DPA1; approximately 470 for DPB1. Roughly five DR-DQ haplotypes were handled as single units for association and clustering because linkage in the cohort was strong. Across some 400 genotyped donors of the cohort, an average of approximately 220,000 unique TCR beta nucleotide sequences per donor were sequenced, and 15% to 20% of those sequences were non-productive. Overall study results and their limits: Because the 87-base-pair reads could not distinguish some IMGT-functional V segments, including TRBV6-2 and TRBV6-3, those segments were excluded. The sequencing pipeline was judged likely to have produced a cluster of highly shared sequence variants as a technical artifact. The authors suggested that the approach could potentially be generalized to other disease states and immunological phenotypes. The earlier analysis of approximately 540 of the donors excluded 15 to 20 rarely observed V segments, including chromosome 9 orphons, because counts were too low. The study listed 150 to 200 TCR beta chains as associated with cytomegalovirus. Because some donors lacked HLA typing at each locus, the association tests relied only on the typed subset. Cytomegalovirus status was reported to be diagnosed by the classifier with high specificity and sensitivity in both the original and validation cohorts. Correlated functional status among segregating V segments might be attributable to linkage disequilibrium, but an unknown experimental factor could not be ruled out. In an earlier analysis of 587 of the donors, most TCR beta V segments appeared in productive rearrangements about 87% or about 30% of the time, broadly matching IMGT annotations. In a later analysis, several top co-occurrence clusters were reported to appear linked to parvovirus B19, influenza, CMV and Epstein-Barr virus. A later analysis found that most CMV-associated TCR beta chains appeared HLA-restricted, with HLA associations seemingly driven largely by CMV exposure. A later genetic analysis associated a missense DCLRE1C variant with V-gene and J-gene trimming of TCR beta chains, and an independent cohort replicated the association. In a later analysis, HLA-associated TCR beta chains were found to be more clonally expanded and to have lower generation probabilities than equally common non-associated chains. A later analysis associated 15,000 to 20,000 TCR beta sequences with specific HLA alleles at a false discovery rate of 0.05. For the cohort, immune exposure information was limited to CMV serostatus. When HLA alleles, especially DR and DQ, strongly co-occurred, TCR associations were difficult to assign to individual alleles. Sequencing depth was assumed to be roughly uniform across donors in the presence/absence analyses, though that assumption may not hold. Most TCR sequences were observed very rarely across donors, whereas some public TCRs were present in many individuals. A further reported finding was that TCR beta sequences accurately predicted the HLA-A and HLA-B alleles for most subjects in the first cohort. According to a later genetic analysis, donors in an Asian-associated ancestry cluster had fewer N-insertions in productive TCRs than the approximately 650-donor mean. According to a later analysis, TCR association rates differed among HLA loci, with DRB1 alleles showing the most associated TCRs and HLA-C alleles showing the fewest. In vitro tests confirmed that three of the cytomegalovirus-associated TCR beta chains recognize cytomegalovirus antigens. In this cohort, only TCR beta chains were sequenced, and detectable features were limited by the absence of alpha or paired-chain data.

Including the terminal cysteine and phenylalanine, the CDR3 comprises 15 residues. Only the CDR3 DNA stays, 45 bases, in frame from base 1. V and J are trimmed by 5 bases and 6 bases, and the gene matches miss 7 bases of the junction. Reading the germline V gene gives CDR1 MNHNS and CDR2 SASEGT. The cohort consisted of 600 or so healthy bone marrow donors. All cohort members were sampled while nominally healthy, although unrecorded immune exposures were likely present. The donor tested CMV seropositive and was one of the 289 seropositive cohort members. A peripheral blood sample was provided by each donor, and peripheral blood mononuclear cells were used for TCR beta sequencing. Genomic DNA was extracted from the blood cell samples with the Qiagen DNeasy Blood Extraction Kit. Library preparation employed the immunoSEQ multiplex PCR assay. The multiplex PCR relied on a mix of 60 forward primers for TCR Vbeta segments and 13 reverse primers for TCR Jbeta segments. The CDR3 region of rearranged TCR beta genes was amplified from genomic DNA by a multiplex PCR assay. The Illumina HiSeq System was used to sequence the amplified TCR beta libraries as 87-base-pair reads. In the original analysis: A later analysis counted about 82 million unique TCR beta chains across the 650 to 700 repertoires, and 10 million to 11 million of these chains were shared by at least two donors. To remove PCR and sequencing errors, raw reads were error-corrected and collapsed into unique sequences using a nearest-neighbor algorithm that merged closely related sequences. Alignment of CDR3 sequences to IMGT reference sequences was used to assign V, D and J gene segments. For a sequence to be retained, a match of at least six nucleotides was required to both a V gene segment and a J gene segment. Rearrangements were called productive when the CDR3 lacked stop codons and stayed in frame with V and J; all others were non-productive. Following IMGT convention, CDR3 was defined as the stretch from the second conserved V-encoded cysteine to the conserved J-encoded phenylalanine. The earlier analysis of some 600 of the donors excluded sequences that lacked an unambiguous match to a single V gene segment. An earlier analysis of about 590 of the donors classified V segments as functional when productive rearrangements were above 56.7% and as segregating when the standard deviation between donors was above 5%. A statistical classification framework was built for diagnosing cytomegalovirus status from the catalog of TCR beta chain sequences. A later analysis assigned V and J genes by comparing TCR nucleotide sequences with IMGT/GENE-DB human TR gene sequences. In a later analysis, CDR3 sequences and most-parsimonious VDJ recombination scenarios were assigned using the TCRdist pipeline. A later analysis defined each TCR beta chain by its CDR3 amino acid sequence plus V-gene family, and excluded reads lacking a unique V-gene family. As a way to deal with suspected cross-contamination and a sequencing artifact, a later analysis dropped 450 to 700 nucleotide sequences that were highly shared and had low generation probability. For each public chain, a later analysis derived a clonal expansion index from normalized ranks of inferred template counts within each repertoire. A later analysis computed generation probabilities with a VDJ recombination model fitted to out-of-frame rearrangements, and checked the results against IGoR. In a later analysis, hypergeometric tests were used to score TCR-TCR, TCR-HLA and TCR-CMV co-occurrence, with a repertoire-size bias correction applied to TCR pairs. A later analysis estimated false discovery rates by permuting HLA or CMV assignments 20 times. A later analysis grouped co-occurring TCRs with DBSCAN, adding TCRdist sequence similarity when clustering within HLA-allele-positive subsets. For co-occurrence clustering, repertoires with fewer than 30,000 or more than 120,000 public chains were excluded, along with four to six repertoires with anomalous nucleotide sharing. The table comes from immuneACCESS by way of TCRdb, which keeps in-frame sequences with V and J called. Part of the clones is missing from these tables; in studies checked, under half for an unresolved V gene and the rest for unknown reasons. That table furnishes V, J and clone size, whereas the DNA furnished D and trimming. The sample table shows 150,000 or so clones, and 75% to 80% are seen once. More than 13% of the sample goes to the ten largest clones.

The chain couples TRBV6-1 to TRBJ1-4; 9 nucleotides in the junction match TRBD1. The TCR sequence derives from a man over 45 in good health and CMV-seropositive. Material for sequencing was PBMCs. This receptor carries the CDR3 CASSIRQGVDEKLFF. DNA sequence: TGTGCCAGCAGTATCCGACAGGGGGTAGATGAAAAACTGTTTTTT.